The 20 T cell receptor beta chains presented below share a single source sample, sequenced in a study of control samples from healthy donors and cancer patients. The data were produced by immunoSEQ multiplex PCR, yet TCRdb's version contains in-frame clones alone and is incomplete. The data contain 65,000 to 90,000 clones, around 87% of them singletons. Sequenced material: blood. The source is a man aged 50-59 years in good health.

V usage is TRBV27 and J usage is TRBJ1-1; unclear D gene. Germline values: CDR1 MNHEY, CDR2 SMNVEV (reference sequence). Trimming took off 11 bases at V and 0 bases at J, with 10 bases between the two ends. The CDR3 extends over 12 amino acids. The CDR3 here is CARHYMNTEAFF. CDR3 in DNA: TGTGCCCGCCATTATATGAACACTGAAGCTTTCTTT.

The chain uses TRBV2 and TRBJ1-4, with D perhaps TRBD1 (5 bases). V was pared by 3 bases and J by 0 bases, with 8 bases between. In germline, CDR1 is SNHLY, CDR2 FYNNEI. This CDR3 is built from 15 residues. The DNA of the CDR3 is TGTGCCAGCAGTGAGAACAGGCCAACTAATGAAAAACTGTTTTTT. It codes for CASSENRPTNEKLFF.

This chain connects TRBV7-2 to TRBJ2-5; D might be TRBD1 (5 bases). V lost 3 bases to trimming and J lost 7 bases, with 12 bases between them. Looked up from germline, CDR1 is SGHTA and CDR2 is FQGNSA. This CDR3 is 13 amino acids long. The CDR3 here is CASSLRSQGTQYF. CDR3 bases: TGTGCCAGCAGCTTGAGATCCCAGGGGACCCAGTACTTC.

This clone has only one observation. The rearrangement links TRBV24-1 to TRBJ2-1; D might be TRBD1 (6 bases). Germline values: CDR1 KGHDR, CDR2 SFDVKD. Trimming pared 1 base from V and 8 bases from J, leaving 14 bases between. CDR3 length: 15 amino acids. The CDR3 DNA sequence: TGTGCCACCAGTGATTTAGGGGGACGTGGGGATGAGCAGTTCTTC. Translating it yields CATSDLGGRGDEQFF.

J is TRBJ2-5 and V is TRBV7-2; D is ambiguous. The CDR3 contains 13 residues. Trimming left V 5 bases short and J 10 bases short, with 17 bases between. Germline assignment: CDR1 SGHTA and CDR2 FQGNSA. The chain's CDR3 is CASSHPSSVFQYF. In DNA, the CDR3 is TGTGCCAGCAGCCACCCCTCCAGCGTGTTCCAGTACTTC.

CDR3 residues: CASSQFGSGPSETQYF. The CDR3 nucleotides are TGTGCCAGCAGCCAATTTGGTAGCGGGCCCTCCGAGACCCAGTACTTC. The genes are TRBV14 and TRBJ2-5; 7 nucleotides agree with TRBD2. This CDR3 spans 16 amino acids. V shed 2 bases and J 5 bases; nucleotides not matched to a gene: 11. Germline V gene data show CDR1 as SGHDN and CDR2 as FVKESK. Full variable domain (outside the CDR3, taken from reference TRBV14 and TRBJ2-5): EAGVTQFPSHSVIEKGQTVTLRCDPISGHDNLYWYRRVMGKEIKFLLHFVKESKQDESGMPNNRFLAERTGGTYSTLKVQPAELEDSGVYFCASSQFGSGPSETQYFGPGTRLLVL.

The chain uses TRBV27 and TRBJ1-2; a possible D gene is TRBD1 (5 bases). Germline CDR1 and CDR2: MNHEY and SMNVEV (reference sequence). This CDR3 region has 13 residues. Trimming cost V 8 bases and J 6 bases, with 16 bases left between them. The CDR3 DNA is TGTGCCAGCCGTCGGGGGGGGGTCGATGGCTACACCTTC. This encodes CASRRGGVDGYTF.

This chain uses TRBV6-1 with TRBJ1-5; D possibly corresponds to TRBD1 (6 bases). V lost 3 bases to trimming and J lost 7 bases, with 10 bases between them. The CDR3 contains 13 residues. The V gene's germline CDR1 is MNHNS and CDR2 SASEGT. The CDR3 protein is CASSDGGQQPQHF. The CDR3 coding sequence is TGTGCCAGCAGTGACGGGGGGCAACAGCCCCAGCATTTT.

This clone was detected once. The V gene is TRBV19, the J gene TRBJ1-5; 9 nucleotides line up with TRBD1. Trimming took 6 bases from V and 0 from J; bases not matched to a gene: 12. The CDR3 length is 18 residues. Looked up from germline, CDR1 is LNHDA and CDR2 is SQIVND (reference sequence). The CDR3 bases are TGTGCCAGTAGCGCTTTACCTTGGGGACAGGGTAGCAATCAGCCCCAGCATTTT. This sequence encodes CASSALPWGQGSNQPQHF.

The chain is built from TRBV6-2 or TRBV6-3 and TRBJ1-2; tentative D call: TRBD1 (5 bases). Germline V gene data show CDR1 as MNHEY and CDR2 as SVGEGT. The V end lost 4 bases, the J end lost 5 bases, and 8 bases lay between the germline ends. This CDR3 has 12 residues. CDR3 nucleotides: TGTGCCAGCAGTTGGGGACGATATGGCTACACCTTC. This codes for CASSWGRYGYTF.

The gene calls are TRBV24-1 and TRBJ2-7; the D is unclear. Trimming stripped 4 bases from V and 6 bases from J, with 15 bases between. Germline V gives CDR1 KGHDR, CDR2 SFDVKD. The CDR3 runs to 14 residues. Here the CDR3 reads CATSDSTATPEQYF. CDR3 DNA sequence: TGTGCCACCAGTGACTCCACCGCTACACCCGAGCAGTACTTC.

This CDR3 reads CASSPGLSGGAPGELFF. CDR3 nucleotide sequence: TGTGCCAGCAGCCCAGGCCTGAGCGGGGGGGCCCCCGGGGAGCTGTTTTTT. The chain employs TRBV9 and TRBJ2-2; 10 bases match TRBD2. The CDR3 loop spans 17 amino acids. V dropped 4 bases and J dropped 6; count of bases not matched to a gene: 12. Per the germline V gene, CDR1 is SGDLS and CDR2 is YYNGEE.

This chain uses TRBV6-5 with TRBJ2-7; D is possibly TRBD2 (6 bases). The CDR3 length is 15 residues. Trimming shortened V by 6 bases and J by 0 bases, and 15 bases separated the two germline ends. The germline V gene encodes CDR1 MNHEY and CDR2 SVGAGI. In DNA, the CDR3 is TGTGCCAGCAGCGCGGGACTTATCAGCTCCTACGAGCAGTACTTC. It specifies CASSAGLISSYEQYF.

The chain links TRBV18 to TRBJ1-4; perhaps TRBD1 as D (5 bases). CDR1 KGHSH and CDR2 LQKENI come from the germline V gene. The ends were cut back, 3 bases at V and 0 bases at J, with 8 bases in the middle. The CDR3 is made up of 15 amino acids. The CDR3, as DNA: TGTGCCAGCTCACCGGACATCACAACTAATGAAAAACTGTTTTTT. Translation gives CASSPDITTNEKLFF.

The chain employs TRBV2 and TRBJ1-6; unclear D gene. CDR1 and CDR2 (germline): SNHLY, FYNNEI. Trimming removed 7 bases at V and 7 bases at J, with 11 bases between. The CDR3 runs 13 residues. The CDR3: CASIFQANSPLHF. CDR3 bases: TGTGCCAGCATTTTCCAAGCCAATTCACCCCTCCACTTT. Full variable domain (missing parts from reference TRBV2 and TRBJ1-6): EPEVTQTPSHQVTQMGQEVILRCVPISNHLYFYWYRQILGQKVEFLVSFYNNEISEKSEIFDDQFSVERPDGSNFTLKIRSTKLEDSAMYFCASIFQANSPLHFGNGTRLTVT.

This rearrangement joins TRBV24-1 to TRBJ1-2; 7 bases fit TRBD1. Per the germline V gene, CDR1 is KGHDR and CDR2 is SFDVKD. The trim removed 3 bases at V and 3 bases at J, leaving 6 bases unmatched. The CDR3 contains 15 residues. The CDR3 DNA reads as TGTGCCACCAGTGATCCGGCGACAGGGTACTATGGCTACACCTTC. Translating gives CATSDPATGYYGYTF.

J is TRBJ2-3 and V is TRBV6-5, with 7 nucleotides matching TRBD1. The CDR3 consists of 14 residues. The J segment lost 5 bases and the V segment lost 8 bases, leaving 10 bases of the junction unmatched. Per the germline V gene, CDR1 is MNHEY and CDR2 is SVGAGI. Here the CDR3 DNA reads TGTGCCAGCCTCCCGGGACAGATCCGAGATACGCAGTATTTT. Amino acids: CASLPGQIRDTQYF.

The chain uses TRBV11-2 and TRBJ2-3; 13 nucleotides match TRBD2. This CDR3 contains 18 residues. V was pared by 5 bases and J by 3 bases, with 11 bases of the junction left unmatched. Germline loops: CDR1 SGHAT, CDR2 FQNNGV. In DNA form, the CDR3 reads TGTGCCAGCAGCCCAGGGACTAGCGGGAAATATATGACAGATACGCAGTATTTT. As protein: CASSPGTSGKYMTDTQYF.

This rearrangement joins TRBV19 to TRBJ2-1; D remains ambiguous. The V and J ends lost 4 bases and 6 bases respectively, with 10 bases between them. Germline lookup yields CDR1 LNHDA and CDR2 SQIVND (reference sequence). CDR3 length: 13 amino acids. CDR3 bases: TGTGCCAGTAGTAATAGTGATCGCAATGAGCAGTTCTTC. Residues: CASSNSDRNEQFF.

This clone has just a few counts. This rearrangement joins TRBV9 to TRBJ1-3; D gene ambiguous. CDR1 is SGDLS, CDR2 YYNGEE, per germline. The CDR3 is 13 amino acids. V was pared by 4 bases and J by 4 bases, with 9 bases between. The CDR3 DNA follows: TGTGCCAGCAGCCCGATCGAAGGAAACACCATATATTTT. It is translated as CASSPIEGNTIYF.